Following are 14 T cell receptor beta chains from one sample sequenced in a study of memory CD4+ T cells and cytomegalovirus serostatus. Sequencing used immunoSEQ multiplex PCR; TCRdb keeps in-frame clones, though not all of them. Here the sample spans more than 45,000 clones, just under 80% being singletons. Single viable CD3+CD4+CD8-CD45RO+ cells were sorted as the memory CD4+ T cells. Sequencing used memory CD4+ T cells from blood. These receptors were collected from an adult in good health and CMV-seronegative.

The J gene is TRBJ1-1, the V gene TRBV11-1, with D perhaps matching TRBD1 (6 bases). The V end lost 4 bases, the J end lost 4 bases, and 13 bases lay between the germline ends. The CDR3 has 14 residues. CDR1 and CDR2 from the germline V gene are SGHAT and FQDESV (reference sequence). In DNA, the CDR3 is TGTGCCAGCAGCTATTTCAGGGGTAGCACTGAAGCTTTCTTT. It codes for CASSYFRGSTEAFF.

The genes are TRBV7-9 and TRBJ1-4; D perhaps matches TRBD1 (5 bases). The CDR3 is made up of 15 amino acids. V was shortened by 1 base and J by 4 bases, with 10 bases between the two germline ends. CDR1 is SEHNR, CDR2 FQNEAQ, per germline (reference sequence). The CDR3 coding sequence is TGTGCCAGCAGCTTAGAGTCAGGGTTTAATGAAAAACTGTTTTTT. Protein sequence: CASSLESGFNEKLFF.

V gene TRBV27 combines with J gene TRBJ1-4; the match to TRBD1 covers 7 bases. The CDR3 runs 17 residues. Germline V gives CDR1 MNHEY, CDR2 SMNVEV (reference sequence). J gave up 7 bases and V 2 bases, and 13 bases lay outside the gene matches. CDR3 DNA sequence: TGTGCCAGCAGTTTACTGTCGACAGGGAGGGTGGGTGAAAAACTGTTTTTT. Protein: CASSLLSTGRVGEKLFF.

The V and J genes are TRBV18 and TRBJ1-1, with D perhaps matching TRBD1 (6 bases). In germline, CDR1 is KGHSH, CDR2 LQKENI. This CDR3 comprises 15 residues. Trimming stripped 3 bases from V and 5 bases from J, with 16 bases between. Here the CDR3 DNA reads TGTGCCAGCTCACCTGGGGGCACGCTAACAACTGAAGCTTTCTTT. It is translated as CASSPGGTLTTEAFF.

The rearrangement links TRBV15 to TRBJ1-5; TRBD1 matches 7 bases. The CDR3 runs to 16 residues. V gave up 5 bases and J gave up 3 bases; unmatched junction bases: 10. Germline loops: CDR1 LNHNV, CDR2 YYDKDF (reference sequence). CDR3 protein: CATSSRWDRVNQPQHF. The CDR3 DNA follows: TGTGCCACCAGCTCACGATGGGACAGAGTCAATCAGCCCCAGCATTTT. Full variable domain (missing parts from reference TRBV15 and TRBJ1-5): DAMVIQNPRYQVTQFGKPVTLSCSQTLNHNVMYWYQQKSSQAPKLLFHYYDKDFNNEADTPDNFQSRRPNTSFCFLDIRSPGLGDTAMYLCATSSRWDRVNQPQHFGDGTRLSIL.

This chain joins TRBV19 and TRBJ1-6; D gene uncertain. V lost 7 bases to trimming and J lost 10 bases, with 14 bases between them. The CDR3 is made up of 13 amino acids. The germline gives CDR1 LNHDA, CDR2 SQIVND (reference sequence). Here the CDR3 DNA reads TGTGCCAGTACGAATTCCGGCAACTCACCCCTCCACTTT. As protein: CASTNSGNSPLHF.

This chain uses TRBV19 with TRBJ2-1, with D perhaps matching TRBD2 (6 bases). The CDR3 consists of 16 residues. V lost 10 bases to trimming and J lost 0 bases, with 19 bases between them. Germline lookup yields CDR1 LNHDA and CDR2 SQIVND (reference sequence). DNA of the CDR3: TGTGCCACCTCGGAGGGAACCGGATACTCCTACAATGAGCAGTTCTTC. Translation gives CATSEGTGYSYNEQFF.

The chain has TRBV27 and TRBJ2-7, with D unclear. This CDR3 comprises 15 residues. Trimming took 3 bases from V and 3 from J, leaving 15 bases between them. CDR1 is MNHEY, CDR2 SMNVEV, per germline (reference sequence). CDR3 region: CASSLKGLGYYEQYF. For the CDR3, the DNA is TGTGCCAGCAGTTTGAAAGGTTTAGGCTACTACGAGCAGTACTTC.

This chain connects TRBV9 to TRBJ2-7; a weak D match, TRBD1 (6 bases). Per germline, CDR1 SGDLS and CDR2 YYNGEE. Trimming pared 4 bases from V and 1 base from J, leaving 15 bases between. The CDR3 is made up of 15 amino acids. CDR3 in amino acids: CASSFRDTVSYEQYF. The CDR3 DNA follows: TGTGCCAGCAGCTTCCGGGACACTGTATCCTACGAGCAGTACTTC.

A few counts support this clone. This rearrangement joins TRBV27 to TRBJ2-7, with D uncertain. Trimming removed 5 bases at V and 3 bases at J, with 14 bases between. Looked up from germline, CDR1 is MNHEY and CDR2 is SMNVEV (reference sequence). CDR3 length: 14 amino acids. CDR3 sequence reads: CASSAPGRIYEQYF. The CDR3, as DNA: TGTGCCAGCAGTGCCCCTGGACGGATCTACGAGCAGTACTTC.

This chain joins TRBV6-5 and TRBJ2-7; 9 bases agree with TRBD2. This CDR3 region has 14 residues. Germline CDR1 reads MNHEY; CDR2 reads SVGAGI. The ends lost 6 bases at V and 1 base at J; junction bases unmatched: 4. CDR3 bases: TGTGCCAGCAGGGCTAGCGGGAAATCCTACGAGCAGTACTTC. Protein: CASRASGKSYEQYF.

This clone appeared a few times. The CDR3 reads CAWSAHSGGYTF. CDR3 bases: TGTGCCTGGAGTGCTCACTCAGGGGGCTACACCTTC. The chain combines TRBV30 with TRBJ1-2; the D gene is possibly TRBD1 (5 bases). Germline V gene data show CDR1 as GTSNPN and CDR2 as SVGIG (reference sequence). V was shortened by 1 base and J by 8 bases, with 11 bases between the two germline ends. The CDR3 contains 12 residues.

The chain combines TRBV6-6 with TRBJ1-2, with TRBD1 matching over 8 bases. The CDR3 consists of 16 residues. V was clipped by 4 bases and J by 5 bases; unmatched bases: 12. The germline gives CDR1 MNHNY, CDR2 SVGAGI (reference sequence). CDR3 residues: CASSSLTGASTYGYTF. The CDR3 bases are TGTGCCAGCAGTTCGCTGACAGGGGCGTCGACTTATGGCTACACCTTC.

V usage is TRBV5-4 and J usage is TRBJ2-5; perhaps D is TRBD1 or TRBD2 (7 bases each). CDR1 is SGHNT and CDR2 is YYREEE in the germline V gene (reference sequence). Deletions cut 3 bases from V and 5 bases from J, with 20 bases between. The CDR3 totals 16 residues. CDR3 sequence (DNA): TGTGCCAGCAGCTCAGGGGGAGGGATTAAATGGGAGACCCAGTACTTC. As protein: CASSSGGGIKWETQYF.